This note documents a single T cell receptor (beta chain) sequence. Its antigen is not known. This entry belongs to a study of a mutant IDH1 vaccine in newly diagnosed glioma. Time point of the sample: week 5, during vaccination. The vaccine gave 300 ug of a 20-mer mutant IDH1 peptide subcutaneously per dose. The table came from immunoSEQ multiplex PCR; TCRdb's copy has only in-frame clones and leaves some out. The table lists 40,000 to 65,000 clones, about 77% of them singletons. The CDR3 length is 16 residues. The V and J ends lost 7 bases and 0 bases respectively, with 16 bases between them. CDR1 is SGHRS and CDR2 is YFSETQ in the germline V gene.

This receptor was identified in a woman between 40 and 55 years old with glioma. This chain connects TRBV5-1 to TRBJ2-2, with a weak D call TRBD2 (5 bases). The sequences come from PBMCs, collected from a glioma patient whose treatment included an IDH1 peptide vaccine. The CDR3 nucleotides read TGCGCCAGCGGATTAAGTGGAGGTCCGAACACCGGGGAGCTGTTTTTT. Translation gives CASGLSGGPNTGELFF. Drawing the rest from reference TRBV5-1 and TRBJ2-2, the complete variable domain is KAGVTQTPRYLIKTRGQQVTLSCSPISGHRSVSWYQQTPGQGLQFLFEYFSETQRNKGNFPGRFSGRQFSNSRSEMNVSTLELGDSALYLCASGLSGGPNTGELFFGEGSRLTVL.